Below, 15 T cell receptor beta chains from the same sample are listed, as sequenced in a study of blood T cell repertoires in COVID-19. Sequenced by immunoSEQ multiplex PCR; TCRdb stores in-frame clones only, minus some. The data show about 170,000 clones, approximately 83% seen once. Sequences were obtained from peripheral blood. The receptors were gathered from a woman aged 80 or over with acute or convalescent COVID-19.

V is TRBV29-1 and J is TRBJ2-7, with a weak D call TRBD2 (5 bases). V gave up 6 bases and J gave up 1 base, with 16 bases separating them. This CDR3 is 14 amino acids long. Germline V gene lookup returns CDR1 SQVTM and CDR2 ANQGSEA. The CDR3 nucleotides are TGCAGCGTCGGGATGGACCATCTTTCCTACGAGCAGTACTTC. Amino acids: CSVGMDHLSYEQYF.

The V gene is TRBV6-4, the J gene TRBJ2-4, with D possibly matching TRBD1 (5 bases). Germline V gene data show CDR1 as MRHNA and CDR2 as SNTAGT. Trimming removed 7 bases at V and 4 bases at J, with 8 bases between. The CDR3 is 12 residues long. CDR3 in amino acids: CASTNRKNIQYF. DNA for the CDR3: TGTGCCAGCACCAACAGGAAAAACATTCAGTACTTC.

V is TRBV28 and J is TRBJ2-3; 10 positions agree with TRBD1. The CDR3 covers 15 residues. Per germline, CDR1 MDHEN and CDR2 SYDVKM. The junction had 8 bases not matched to a gene; V was cut back by 5 bases and J by 6 bases. The CDR3 sequence is CASSPGTGVGDTQYF. CDR3 DNA: TGTGCCAGCAGTCCCGGGACAGGGGTTGGGGATACGCAGTATTTT.

The chain has TRBV23-1 and TRBJ2-1; TRBD1 aligns across 9 bases. TRBV23-1 belongs to the ORF category, with a function that is uncertain. V shed 2 bases, J shed 0 bases, and the junction held 8 bases outside the gene matches. The CDR3 is 18 residues long. The CDR3 loop is CASSQPTTGGVSYNEQFF. Written as DNA, the CDR3 is TGCGCCAGCAGTCAACCCACCACAGGGGGCGTCTCCTACAATGAGCAGTTCTTC.

This chain joins TRBV5-4 and TRBJ1-5; no definite D call. This CDR3 region has 16 residues. V lost 5 bases and J lost 4, with 19 bases in between. CDR1 is SGHNT, CDR2 YYREEE, per germline (reference sequence). CDR3 sequence (DNA): TGTGCCAGCAGTTCCGACAACCCTACTGGTAATCAGCCCCAGCATTTT. As protein: CASSSDNPTGNQPQHF.

The V call is TRBV7-2, the J call TRBJ2-3; TRBD2 matches 11 bases. Germline CDR1 and CDR2: SGHTA and FQGNSA. J gave up 4 bases and V 0 bases, and 3 bases lay outside the gene matches. The CDR3 spans 16 residues. DNA of the CDR3: TGTGCCAGCAGCTTAGCGACTAGCGGGATAGCAGATACGCAGTATTTT. This encodes CASSLATSGIADTQYF.

This clone was recorded only once. This chain joins TRBV5-1 and TRBJ2-1, with TRBD2 identical over 8 bases. CDR3 length: 20 residues. The germline gives CDR1 SGHRS, CDR2 YFSETQ. V lost 5 bases, J lost 4 bases, and 23 bases stayed unmatched. CDR3 sequence: CASRQGATGLGGRHYNEQFF. The DNA of the CDR3 is TGCGCCAGCAGGCAAGGCGCGACCGGTCTCGGCGGGAGGCATTACAATGAGCAGTTCTTC.

The chain combines TRBV7-2 with TRBJ2-7; 7 bases fit TRBD2. Germline V gene sequence: CDR1 SGHTA, CDR2 FQGNSA. The CDR3 loop spans 15 amino acids. With V trimmed by 0 bases and J by 3 bases, 5 bases remained unmatched. CDR3 sequence: CASSLAGGPNYEQYF. The CDR3 DNA reads as TGTGCCAGCAGCTTAGCGGGAGGGCCGAACTACGAGCAGTACTTC.

The sample holds one count of this clone. The V gene is TRBV7-2, the J gene TRBJ1-1; 10 bases agree with TRBD1. Per germline, CDR1 SGHTA and CDR2 FQGNSA. V lost 5 bases, J lost 5 bases, and 11 bases stayed unmatched. CDR3 length equals 16 residues. CDR3 residues: CASSLMSGQGLTEAFF. The CDR3 DNA follows: TGTGCCAGCAGCCTAATGTCGGGACAGGGGCTAACTGAAGCTTTCTTT.

The CDR3 DNA reads as TGCGCCAGCAGCCAATCCTTCACAGCCGGAAACACCATATATTTT. As protein: CASSQSFTAGNTIYF. The chain carries TRBV4-3 and TRBJ1-3, with no clear D. The CDR3 spans 15 residues. The V gene's germline CDR1 is LGHNA and CDR2 YSLEER. Trimming left V 2 bases short and J 4 bases short, with 12 bases between.

This clone was picked up one time. The gene calls are TRBV19 and TRBJ1-1; TRBD1 matches 10 bases. Germline lookup yields CDR1 LNHDA and CDR2 SQIVND (reference sequence). This CDR3 has 20 residues. Unmatched junction bases numbered 17, after V lost 3 bases and J lost 1 base. The CDR3 DNA sequence: TGTGCCAGTAGTATCCCTCCGGGAGACAGGGGGCGTCTGGGGAACACTGAAGCTTTCTTT. This codes for CASSIPPGDRGRLGNTEAFF.

The table lists this clone with a count of one. The CDR3 is CASSTGTGRSEQFF. DNA for the CDR3: TGTGCCAGTAGTACCGGGACAGGGCGAAGTGAGCAGTTCTTC. This chain joins TRBV19 and TRBJ2-1, with 9 bases fitting TRBD1. The V and J ends lost 4 bases and 9 bases, in that order; junction bases with no gene match: 7. The germline gives CDR1 LNHDA, CDR2 SQIVND (reference sequence). The CDR3 extends over 14 amino acids. The full variable domain, in which reference TRBV19 and TRBJ2-1 provide the parts outside the CDR3, is DGGITQSPKYLFRKEGQNVTLSCEQNLNHDAMYWYRQDPGQGLRLIYYSQIVNDFQKGDIAEGYSVSREKKESFPLTVTSAQKNPTAFYLCASSTGTGRSEQFFGPGTRLTVL.

This clone was observed once. The chain has TRBV5-1 and TRBJ1-2; D ambiguous. This CDR3 is built from 13 residues. V was cut by 0 bases and J by 8 bases, with 11 bases left in between. Germline V gene data show CDR1 as SGHRS and CDR2 as YFSETQ. The CDR3 region has the DNA TGCGCCAGCAGCTTGGGCCAGGAGGGCGGCTACACCTTC. Translated: CASSLGQEGGYTF.

This clone was found a few times. The chain uses TRBV5-5 and TRBJ2-1; D might be TRBD2 (6 bases). Germline V lookup: CDR1 SGHKS, CDR2 YYEKEE (reference sequence). V was trimmed by 5 bases and J by 5 bases, leaving 14 bases between them. The CDR3 has 14 amino acids. CDR3 protein: CASSTGTYNNEQFF. The CDR3 nucleotides read TGTGCCAGCAGTACCGGGACTTACAACAATGAGCAGTTCTTC.

J is TRBJ1-1 and V is TRBV7-6, with D possibly matching TRBD1 (6 bases). Trimming stripped 2 bases from V and 7 bases from J, with 11 bases between. In germline, CDR1 is SGHVS, CDR2 FNYEAQ. This CDR3 region has 13 residues. CDR3 sequence reads: CASSLLRGSEAFF. In DNA, the CDR3 is TGTGCCAGCAGCTTACTGAGGGGGAGTGAAGCTTTCTTT. The full variable domain, rest sourced from reference TRBV7-6 and TRBJ1-1, is GAGVSQSPRYKVTKRGQDVALRCDPISGHVSLYWYRQALGQGPEFLTYFNYEAQQDKSGLPNDRFSAERPEGSISTLTIQRTEQRDSAMYRCASSLLRGSEAFFGQGTRLTVV.